This entry lists 15 T cell receptor beta chains sequenced from one sample in a study of radiotherapy plus CTLA-4 blockade in lung cancer. Measured with immunoSEQ multiplex PCR; TCRdb has only the in-frame clones, and not every one. The data contain approximately 50,000 clones, 75% to 90% of them singletons. This specimen consisted of peripheral blood, obtained from a patient treated with radiotherapy plus ipilimumab. These receptors all come from a human donor with non-small cell lung cancer that progressed on radiotherapy plus ipilimumab. Some clones in this sample may be carry-over from other donors' samples.

This clone was found once. The rearrangement uses TRBV7-9 and TRBJ2-1; 7 bases map to TRBD1. This CDR3 spans 18 amino acids. The germline gives CDR1 SEHNR, CDR2 FQNEAQ (reference sequence). The trim removed 4 bases at V and 0 bases at J, leaving 12 bases unmatched. The CDR3: CASSSGTEIPSSYNEQFF. DNA of the CDR3: TGTGCCAGCAGCTCCGGGACAGAAATTCCAAGCTCCTACAATGAGCAGTTCTTC. Full variable domain (rest looked up from reference TRBV7-9 and TRBJ2-1): DTGVSQNPRHKITKRGQNVTFRCDPISEHNRLYWYRQTLGQGPEFLTYFQNEAQLEKSRLLSDRFSAERPKGSFSTLEIQRTEQGDSAMYLCASSSGTEIPSSYNEQFFGPGTRLTVL.

The chain uses TRBV27 and TRBJ2-1; D not resolved. The germline CDR1 and CDR2 sequences are MNHEY and SMNVEV (reference sequence). This CDR3 spans 13 amino acids. The V gene lost 6 bases and the J gene lost 8 bases, with 14 bases spanning the gap. The CDR3 nucleotides read TGTGCCAGCAGCTCCCCCGGGTTAGATGAGCAGTTCTTC. Its protein is CASSSPGLDEQFF.

The J gene is TRBJ2-2, the V gene TRBV27; TRBD1 is a possible D gene (7 bases). In germline, CDR1 is MNHEY, CDR2 SMNVEV (reference sequence). V was cut by 7 bases and J by 4 bases, with 16 bases left in between. This CDR3 region has 15 residues. The CDR3 sequence: CASTQGQGGTGELFF. The DNA for the CDR3 is TGTGCCAGCACCCAGGGGCAGGGGGGCACCGGGGAGCTGTTTTTT.

This clone came up once. The chain uses TRBV7-3 and TRBJ2-3, with D tentatively TRBD1 (6 bases). V was cut by 0 bases and J by 9 bases, with 10 bases left in between. Germline V gene lookup returns CDR1 SGHTA and CDR2 FQGTGA. The CDR3 runs 13 residues. Here the CDR3 DNA reads TGTGCCAGCAGCTTAACGTACAGGGAGACGCAGTATTTT. Translated, it gives CASSLTYRETQYF.

The chain uses TRBV6-4 and TRBJ1-1; no clear D. The CDR3 length is 13 residues. The germline V gene encodes CDR1 MRHNA and CDR2 SNTAGT. V gave up 9 bases and J gave up 1 base, with 12 bases separating them. The CDR3 DNA reads as TGTGCCAGTTCGGTATATCCGAACACTGAAGCTTTCTTT. Its protein is CASSVYPNTEAFF.

CDR3 sequence (DNA): TGTGCCAGCAGCTTAGGACACCAGTCTGAAAAACTGTTTTTT. Encoded protein: CASSLGHQSEKLFF. This sequence joins TRBV5-5 and TRBJ1-4, with D tentatively TRBD1 (5 bases). The V and J ends lost 2 bases and 7 bases respectively, with 12 bases between them. There are 14 residues in the CDR3. CDR1 and CDR2 from the germline V gene are SGHKS and YYEKEE (reference sequence).

The chain couples TRBV29-1 to TRBJ2-2; D not resolved. This CDR3 comprises 14 residues. Between the trimmed V and J ends, which lost 6 bases and 0 bases, there was a span of 11 bases. Germline CDR1 SQVTM, CDR2 ANQGSEA. CDR3 amino acids: CSVVTPSNTGELFF. For the CDR3, the DNA is TGCAGCGTCGTTACACCCTCGAACACCGGGGAGCTGTTTTTT.

The chain recombines TRBV28 with TRBJ2-7; 10 bases fit TRBD1. J lost 2 bases, V lost 5 bases, and 3 bases had no gene match. The CDR3 has 14 amino acids. Germline assignment: CDR1 MDHEN and CDR2 SYDVKM. The CDR3 region has the DNA TGTGCCAGCAGTGACGGACAGGGGGCCTACGAGCAGTACTTC. Translated, it gives CASSDGQGAYEQYF.

This clone was seen just once. This sequence joins TRBV7-8 and TRBJ1-1; D may be TRBD1 (5 bases). CDR1 and CDR2 (germline): SGHVS, FQNEAQ. Trimming took off 3 bases at V and 11 bases at J, with 13 bases between the two ends. The CDR3 covers 12 residues. The DNA of the CDR3 is TGTGCCAGCAGCTTGCAGGGTAGGTCGGCTTTCTTT. Its protein product is CASSLQGRSAFF. The full variable domain, its missing parts supplied by reference TRBV7-8 and TRBJ1-1, is GAGVSQSPRYKVAKRGQDVALRCDPISGHVSLFWYQQALGQGPEFLTYFQNEAQLDKSGLPSDRFFAERPEGSVSTLKIQRTQQEDSAVYLCASSLQGRSAFFGQGTRLTVV.

The gene calls are TRBV6-6 and TRBJ2-3, with no clear D. The germline gives CDR1 MNHNY, CDR2 SVGAGI (reference sequence). The CDR3 is 13 amino acids. V gave up 4 bases and J gave up 6 bases, with 11 bases separating them. In DNA, the CDR3 is TGTGCCAGCAGTTTAAGGCCGGAGGATACGCAGTATTTT. It yields the protein CASSLRPEDTQYF.

This sequence joins TRBV7-2 and TRBJ2-7; D unclear. CDR1 and CDR2 (germline): SGHTA, FQGNSA. The CDR3 has 11 residues. V lost 2 bases to trimming and J lost 6 bases, with 5 bases between them. The CDR3 region has the DNA TGTGCCAGCAGCTTATTCAGCGAGCAGTACTTC. As protein: CASSLFSEQYF.

V is TRBV7-2 and J is TRBJ2-7; 7 nucleotides line up with TRBD2. Looked up from germline, CDR1 is SGHTA and CDR2 is FQGNSA. The ends lost 1 base at V and 11 bases at J; junction bases unmatched: 8. This CDR3 has 13 amino acids. CDR3 region: CASSLGEFREEYF. CDR3 in DNA: TGTGCCAGCAGCTTAGGAGAGTTTCGGGAGGAGTACTTC.

The CDR3 DNA is TGTGCCAGCAGCCCTAGACAGGGCGGGGAGACCCAGTACTTC. Translated, it gives CASSPRQGGETQYF. J is TRBJ2-5 and V is TRBV7-2, with 7 bases matching TRBD1. After removal of 5 bases from V and 5 bases from J, the junction contained 8 bases not matched to a gene. CDR1 and CDR2 from the germline V gene are SGHTA and FQGNSA. CDR3 length: 14 amino acids.

The chain uses TRBV11-2 and TRBJ1-1; tentatively, D is TRBD1 (6 bases). The CDR3 consists of 18 residues. Trimming removed 5 bases from V and 4 bases from J, with 26 bases in between. The germline V gene encodes CDR1 SGHAT and CDR2 FQNNGV. The CDR3: CASSPRRVQGRPGTEAFF. The CDR3 DNA reads as TGTGCCAGCAGCCCCAGGCGGGTACAGGGAAGGCCCGGCACTGAAGCTTTCTTT. Full variable domain (rest looked up from reference TRBV11-2 and TRBJ1-1): EAGVAQSPRYKIIEKRQSVAFWCNPISGHATLYWYQQILGQGPKLLIQFQNNGVVDDSQLPKDRFSAERLKGVDSTLKIQPAKLEDSAVYLCASSPRRVQGRPGTEAFFGQGTRLTVV.

The table lists this clone with a count of one. The chain employs TRBV13 and TRBJ2-2; a weak D match, TRBD2 (5 bases). This CDR3 region has 13 residues. V was pared by 8 bases and J by 7 bases, with 14 bases between. Germline-derived CDR1 and CDR2 are PRHDT and FYEKMQ (reference sequence). DNA for the CDR3: TGTGCCAGCGAGGGCGAGCGTAACGGGGAGCTGTTTTTT. Amino acid sequence: CASEGERNGELFF.